Listed below are T cell receptor beta chains from one sample, sequenced in a study of blood T cell repertoires in COVID-19. Generated by immunoSEQ multiplex PCR, the TCRdb table keeps only in-frame clones and is missing some. The sample holds 150,000 to 200,000 clones, roughly 85% seen once. The sample consisted of peripheral blood. These receptors came from a human donor in a cohort sampled during active COVID-19. The CDR3 runs from the conserved cysteine through the conserved F or W. Each record gives: J gene, V gene, clone size, D gene, CDR3 DNA, CDR3 protein. The D gene is left open where the match is weak. Clone sizes are given selectively: once, few, many, or a class where the clone is expanded.

>TRBJ2-3|TRBV4-3|.|TRBD1
TGCGCCAGCAGCCAAGACTTCCCGGGACAGGGGGCAGATACGCAGTATTTT
CASSQDFPGQGADTQYF
>TRBJ2-7|TRBV5-4|.|TRBD1
TGTGCCAGCAGCTTGGGACAGGGGACGGTCTACGAGCAGTACTTC
CASSLGQGTVYEQYF
>TRBJ2-7|TRBV10-2|.|TRBD1
TGCGCCAGCGCCCAGACAGGGTCTCTACTCGAGCAGTACTTC
CASAQTGSLLEQYF
>TRBJ2-7|TRBV19|.|TRBD2
TGTGCCAGTAGTATGACCTCTAGCGGAAACTACGAGCAGTACTTC
CASSMTSSGNYEQYF
>TRBJ2-3|TRBV6-9|.|.
TGTGCCAGCAGCGCGGAGGGCTTCACAGATACGCAGTATTTT
CASSAEGFTDTQYF
>TRBJ1-4|TRBV12-3/TRBV12-4|.|.
TGTGCCAGCAGTTTAGCAGGGACAGAAAAACTGTTTTTT
CASSLAGTEKLFF
>TRBJ2-2|TRBV28|.|TRBD2
TGTGCCAGCAGGAAACCGGGACTAGCGGTTAACACCGGGGAGCTGTTTTTT
CASRKPGLAVNTGELFF
>TRBJ2-7|TRBV5-6|.|.
TGTGCCAGCAGCCTGACAGTCTCCTACGAGCAGTACTTC
CASSLTVSYEQYF
>TRBJ1-2|TRBV2|once|.
TGTGCCAGCAGTTCGACAGCCCGGGTCGGTGGCTACACCTTC
CASSSTARVGGYTF
>TRBJ2-7|TRBV9|.|.
TGTGCCAGCAGCGCCCCGATGAGCCACGAGCAGTACTTC
CASSAPMSHEQYF
>TRBJ1-5|TRBV6-6|.|TRBD1
TGTGCCAGCAAGGGGACAGTTTCTTATCAGCCCCAGCATTTT
CASKGTVSYQPQHF
>TRBJ2-1|TRBV6-1|.|TRBD2
TGTGCCAGCAGTGAAGCGCTTCGACTAGCGGGAGGTAATGAGCAGTTCTTC
CASSEALRLAGGNEQFF
>TRBJ2-1|TRBV14|.|TRBD2
TGTGCCAGCAGCCACACTTTAAGCGGGAGCAGTAGCAATGAGCAGTTCTTC
CASSHTLSGSSSNEQFF
>TRBJ2-3|TRBV5-8|.|TRBD2
TGTGCCAGCAGCTGGACCGGGGGGGGCACAGATACGCAGTATTTT
CASSWTGGGTDTQYF
>TRBJ1-5|TRBV7-2|.|TRBD1
TGTGCCAGCAGCTTAGGTGTTCAGGGGGTCGATCAGCCCCAGCATTTT
CASSLGVQGVDQPQHF
>TRBJ1-1|TRBV3-1/TRBV3-2|.|.
TGTGCCAGCAGCCAAGTGAGCTCGAACACTGAAGCTTTCTTT
CASSQVSSNTEAFF
>TRBJ1-2|TRBV11-2|.|.
TGTGCCAGCAGCCTCAGGGAACTCTATGGCTACACCTTC
CASSLRELYGYTF
>TRBJ2-1|TRBV11-3|.|TRBD2
TGTGCCAGCAGCTTAGTCCGCGAGGGGAGGGGTTACGACAATGAGCAGTTCTTC
CASSLVREGRGYDNEQFF
>TRBJ2-6|TRBV9|.|TRBD2
TGTGCCAGCCTCGGCGCTAGCGGGGGGGCCTCTGGGGCCAACGTCCTGACTTTC
CASLGASGGASGANVLTF
>TRBJ2-7|TRBV28|.|TRBD2
TGTGCCAGCAGTTTACTCAGCGGGAGGAGCTCCTACGAGCAGTACTTC
CASSLLSGRSSYEQYF
>TRBJ2-2|TRBV5-6|.|TRBD2
TGTGCCAGCAGCTTGGACCCCGGGACTAGCTCCCGCACCGGGGAGCTGTTTTTT
CASSLDPGTSSRTGELFF
>TRBJ1-2|TRBV10-1|.|.
TGCGCCAGCACCCTTGGGCCCTCCTATGGCTACACCTTC
CASTLGPSYGYTF
>TRBJ2-5|TRBV5-1|.|TRBD2
TGCGCCAGCAGACGGGGACTAGCGGAGACCCAGTACTTC
CASRRGLAETQYF
>TRBJ1-3|TRBV7-7|.|.
TGTGCCAGCAGCTCCGGCTGGGGCGAGACCATATATTTT
CASSSGWGETIYF
>TRBJ2-1|TRBV9|.|.
TGTGCCAGCAGCCCAGCCTTAGGAGACAATGAGCAGTTCTTC
CASSPALGDNEQFF
>TRBJ1-2|TRBV5-4|.|.
TGTGCCAGCAGCTTGGCCGGTACAGGGAGCTATGGCTACACCTTC
CASSLAGTGSYGYTF
>TRBJ2-7|TRBV28|.|TRBD1
TGTGCCAGCAGCAGAGGGACAGGGGGAATCTACGAGCAGTACTTC
CASSRGTGGIYEQYF
>TRBJ2-7|TRBV7-2|.|TRBD2
TGTGCCAGCAGCCTCACTAGCGGGGTCTCCTACGAGCAGTACTTC
CASSLTSGVSYEQYF
>TRBJ2-7|TRBV2|.|.
TGTGCCAGCAGTGAAGGGGCCCCATCCTACGAGCAGTACTTC
CASSEGAPSYEQYF
>TRBJ2-7|TRBV4-3|.|TRBD1
TGCGCCAGCAGCCAAGATATGGGACAGAGTTACGAGCAGTACTTC
CASSQDMGQSYEQYF
>TRBJ2-7|TRBV11-2|once|TRBD1
TGTGCCAGCAGCCGGACAGGGGCGAACTACGAGCAGTACTTC
CASSRTGANYEQYF
>TRBJ2-7|TRBV9|few|.
TGTGCCAGCAGCGTAGCTGGGAGCTACGAGCAGTACTTC
CASSVAGSYEQYF
>TRBJ1-4|TRBV30|.|TRBD1
TGTGCCTGGAATGGACAGGGGAGCGAAAAACTGTTTTTT
CAWNGQGSEKLFF
>TRBJ1-1|TRBV30|few|.
TGTGCCTGGGGGGGACTCGCTGAAGCTTTCTTT
CAWGGLAEAFF
>TRBJ2-2|TRBV5-1|.|TRBD2
TGCGCCAGCAGCTTATTAGCGGGAGGGAACACCGGGGAGCTGTTTTTT
CASSLLAGGNTGELFF
>TRBJ2-5|TRBV30|.|.
TGTGCCTGGAGTGTTATCCAGCGGGAGACCCAGTACTTC
CAWSVIQRETQYF
>TRBJ2-2|TRBV5-5|.|TRBD1
TGTGCCAGCAGCTTGGGGGCTTCAGGGGGCGTAGCCGCCGGGGAGCTGTTTTTT
CASSLGASGGVAAGELFF
>TRBJ1-6|TRBV3-1/TRBV3-2|.|.
TGTGCCAGCAGCCAAGACGCGGGGGGGAATTCACCCCTCCACTTT
CASSQDAGGNSPLHF
>TRBJ2-1|TRBV7-9|.|TRBD1
TGTGCCAGCAGCCGGGTGACCGGGACAGGGGGCAATGAGCAGTTCTTC
CASSRVTGTGGNEQFF
>TRBJ2-2|TRBV7-6|.|TRBD2
TGTGCCAGCAGCTGGGAACGCGGGAGAAACACCGGGGAGCTGTTTTTT
CASSWERGRNTGELFF
>TRBJ2-3|TRBV19|.|TRBD1
TGTGCCAGTAGTGTCGACAGGGAGCGAGATACGCAGTATTTT
CASSVDRERDTQYF
>TRBJ1-2|TRBV11-2|.|TRBD1
TGTGCCAGCAGACTCACAGGGGGCGCTAACTATGGCTACACCTTC
CASRLTGGANYGYTF
>TRBJ2-7|TRBV2|few|.
TGTGCCAGCAGTTCGCAGACAGTACTCGAGCAGTACTTC
CASSSQTVLEQYF
>TRBJ2-7|TRBV5-1|.|TRBD2
TGCGCCAGCAGCTTGGGCTGGGGACTAGCGCTCTACGAGCAGTACTTC
CASSLGWGLALYEQYF
>TRBJ2-1|TRBV25-1|few|.
TGTGCCAGGAAGGACACCCTTCAGGGCGATGAGCAGTTCTTC
CARKDTLQGDEQFF
>TRBJ1-4|TRBV27|.|TRBD1
TGTGCCAGCAGCCCGGGACAGGGGGCTTACGAAAAACTGTTTTTT
CASSPGQGAYEKLFF
>TRBJ1-2|TRBV19|.|.
TGTGCCAGTACTATATCCACCGGAGACAACTATGGCTACACCTTC
CASTISTGDNYGYTF
>TRBJ1-3|TRBV3-1/TRBV3-2|.|.
TGTGCCAGCAGCCAAAGGACTCCCCCCTCTGGAAACACCATATATTTT
CASSQRTPPSGNTIYF
>TRBJ2-5|TRBV20-1|.|TRBD2
TGCAGTGCTAGTGGCGGGGGGTACCAAGAGACCCAGTACTTC
CSASGGGYQETQYF
>TRBJ2-7|TRBV7-8|few|TRBD2
TGTGCCAGCAGCGCGACTAGCGGGTCATTCTACGAGCAGTACTTC
CASSATSGSFYEQYF
>TRBJ1-2|TRBV28|.|.
TGTGCCAGCAGGACGAGCCGCGGCTACTATGGCTACACCTTC
CASRTSRGYYGYTF
>TRBJ2-7|TRBV19|.|TRBD1
TGTGCCAGTAGTATAGCAACAGGGGCCTCCAACTACGAGCAGTACTTC
CASSIATGASNYEQYF
>TRBJ2-7|TRBV6-5|.|TRBD2
TGTGCCAGCAGGAACCGACTAGCGGGAGGGTACGAGCAGTACTTC
CASRNRLAGGYEQYF
>TRBJ1-2|TRBV28|.|TRBD1
TGTGCCAGCCGGACAGGGGTATATGGCTACACCTTC
CASRTGVYGYTF
>TRBJ1-1|TRBV6-5|.|TRBD1
TGTGCCAGCAGTTATTACAGGGGGCGTGAGGGCACTGAAGCTTTCTTT
CASSYYRGREGTEAFF